This T cell receptor (beta chain) emerged from a study of shared clonotypes between healthy human individuals. Germline V lookup: CDR1 SGDLS, CDR2 YYNGEE. There are 15 residues in the CDR3. V was pared by 5 bases and J by 2 bases, with 6 bases of the junction left unmatched. Study results and limitations: Investigators collected only blood, and repertoires in tissues likely differ.

Concerning this clone: No antigen is known for it.

The healthy adult donors were HIV-negative and reported no recent acute infections or vaccinations. At a deep level, the assay was run. Profiling relied on immunoSEQ multiplex PCR, and the TCRdb table lists in-frame clones only, not all of them. The repertoire consists of about 1.1 million clones, with 70% to 80% occurring once and the leading ten covering 0.89%. This clonotype originated in a man between 18 and 29 years old in good health. Some clones in this sample may be carry-over from other donors' samples. The chain couples TRBV9 to TRBJ2-3; TRBD2 matches 9 bases. Sequenced: memory CD4+ T cells from PBMCs. Noted subset: CD45RA-negative fraction. CDR3 sequence (DNA): TGTGCCAGCAGGTACGGGACTAGCCCCACAGATACGCAGTATTTT. It translates to CASRYGTSPTDTQYF.